This T cell receptor (beta chain) was sequenced for a study of T cell responses to AZD1222 COVID-19 vaccine. In the case of this clone: The antigen is unknown.

The CDR3 extends over 12 amino acids. Trimming left V 7 bases short and J 4 bases short, with 8 bases between. Looked up from germline, CDR1 is MNHEY and CDR2 is SVGAGI. Study conclusions and caveats: CD4 TCRs associated with vaccination spanned spike, dominating at 160-218 and 743-854. Spike-specific TCR breadth and depth grew following two AZD1222 doses. Females made up more of the donors, who were largely white British, and clonal diversity may have come out too low.

Repertoires were generated with immunoSEQ multiplex PCR, while TCRdb's copy carries only in-frame clones and drops some. The sample shows tens of thousands of clones, under 90% of them seen only once. Source: peripheral blood, taken on day 0 of AZD1222 vaccination. This chain uses TRBV6-5 with TRBJ2-1, with D perhaps matching TRBD1 (5 bases). The origin of this receptor is an adult in good health. The CDR3 sequence is CASTTGYNEQFF. CDR3 nucleotides: TGTGCCAGCACCACAGGTTACAATGAGCAGTTCTTC.